This T cell receptor (beta chain) came from a study of T cell repertoires in cytomegalovirus infection. On the study more broadly: The public TCR beta signatures pointed to both CMV infection and matching HLA type. Study observations and caveats: CMV-specific HLA-C-restricted TCR beta clonotypes dominated the ex vivo response. Carriage of CMV together with the relevant HLA was identifiable through cumulative public TCR beta family frequency.

V was pared by 3 bases and J by 3 bases, with 12 bases between. The CDR3 is 15 residues long. The germline V gene encodes CDR1 MNHNY and CDR2 SVGAGI (reference sequence). TCRdb reprocessed the reads with MiXCR, giving one entry per CDR3 protein. This sample yields some 600,000 distinct CDR3 sequences, of which more than 20% are seen a single time; around 7.6% belongs to the top ten. This clonotype has only a few counts. Its specificity is unknown. The receptor's source is a human donor in good health (CMV status not recorded). Some clones in this sample may be carry-over from other donors' samples. V and J are TRBV6-6 and TRBJ1-5; D gene unclear. The sequencing sample was made of CD8+ T cells from PBMCs. The DNA of the CDR3 is TGTGCCAGCAGTTATTTTACGGAGAACAATCAGCCCCAGCATTTT. As protein: CASSYFTENNQPQHF.